A single sample is the source of the 32 T cell receptor beta chains below, sequenced in a study of siplizumab effects on memory and regulatory T cells. The repertoire was sequenced with immunoSEQ multiplex PCR; TCRdb's copy has only in-frame clones and lacks some. The repertoire consists of about 97,000 clones, with 80% to 95% occurring once and the leading ten covering around 12%. The source material was non-Treg CD4+ T cells sorted from blood. The receptors here all came from a human donor in good health.

The chain couples TRBV5-1 to TRBJ1-3; the match to TRBD1 covers 8 bases. CDR3 length: 16 amino acids. Trimming took 1 base from V and 2 from J; bases not matched to a gene: 5. Germline V gene sequence: CDR1 SGHRS, CDR2 YFSETQ. CDR3 region: CASSLLTGAAGNTIYF. The CDR3 nucleotides read TGCGCCAGCAGCTTGCTGACAGGGGCCGCTGGAAACACCATATATTTT.

This chain connects TRBV29-1 to TRBJ2-1; 9 bases agree with TRBD2. Germline V gene sequence: CDR1 SQVTM, CDR2 ANQGSEA. This CDR3 is built from 13 residues. The V and J ends lost 7 bases and 3 bases, in that order; junction bases with no gene match: 4. The CDR3 DNA reads as TGCAGCGGTAGAGCGGGAGGCTACAATGAGCAGTTCTTC. Residues: CSGRAGGYNEQFF.

The rearrangement uses TRBV5-1 and TRBJ1-5, with 8 bases fitting TRBD1. The V gene end was trimmed by 4 bases and the J gene end by 3 bases; junction bases not matched to a gene: 6. This CDR3 comprises 15 residues. Germline CDR1 is SGHRS and CDR2 is YFSETQ. The CDR3, as DNA: TGCGCCAGCAGCCCCGGGACAGGCAACAATCAGCCCCAGCATTTT. Translation gives CASSPGTGNNQPQHF. Full variable domain (missing parts from reference TRBV5-1 and TRBJ1-5): KAGVTQTPRYLIKTRGQQVTLSCSPISGHRSVSWYQQTPGQGLQFLFEYFSETQRNKGNFPGRFSGRQFSNSRSEMNVSTLELGDSALYLCASSPGTGNNQPQHFGDGTRLSIL.

V usage is TRBV30 and J usage is TRBJ1-2; no firm D call. The ends were cut back, 4 bases at V and 8 bases at J, with 14 bases in the middle. The CDR3 loop spans 12 amino acids. CDR1 and CDR2 from the germline V gene are GTSNPN and SVGIG (reference sequence). The CDR3 protein is CAWKRDYGGYTF. The CDR3 nucleotides are TGTGCCTGGAAGAGGGATTACGGGGGCTACACCTTC.

The rearrangement links TRBV2 to TRBJ2-7, with TRBD1 matching 7 bases. The CDR3 is 14 amino acids. With 5 bases clipped from V and 2 bases from J, the junction kept 6 bases outside the gene matches. Looked up from germline, CDR1 is SNHLY and CDR2 is FYNNEI. The CDR3 nucleotides read TGTGCCAGCAGTCGACAGGGATCGACCTACGAGCAGTACTTC. Protein product: CASSRQGSTYEQYF.

V gene TRBV10-3 combines with J gene TRBJ2-1, with 9 positions matching TRBD2. The CDR3 is 14 residues long. V lost 3 bases and J lost 10; bases outside the gene matches: 7. Germline V CDR1 and CDR2: ENHRY, SYGVKD. In DNA, the CDR3 is TGTGCCATCAGTGAAGGGACTAGCAACGGAGAGCAGTTCTTC. This codes for CAISEGTSNGEQFF.

The V call is TRBV27, the J call TRBJ2-7, with D perhaps being TRBD1 or TRBD2 (5 bases each). This CDR3 has 15 amino acids. Germline assignment: CDR1 MNHEY and CDR2 SMNVEV (reference sequence). V lost 6 bases to trimming and J lost 0 bases, with 15 bases between them. CDR3 sequence: CASSRTGTNSYEQYF. The DNA for the CDR3 is TGTGCCAGCAGCCGTACCGGGACGAACTCCTACGAGCAGTACTTC.

The gene calls are TRBV19 and TRBJ1-2; tentative D call: TRBD1 (6 bases). Trimming cost V 7 bases and J 2 bases, with 8 bases left between them. The CDR3 covers 12 residues. The germline CDR1 and CDR2 sequences are LNHDA and SQIVND (reference sequence). The CDR3 region has the DNA TGTGCCAGTAACCAGGGGAACTATGGCTACACCTTC. Protein product: CASNQGNYGYTF.

The chain combines TRBV7-9 with TRBJ1-1; D is unclear. The CDR3 sequence is 15 residues long. The germline gives CDR1 SEHNR, CDR2 FQNEAQ (reference sequence). Trimming cost V 5 bases and J 4 bases, with 17 bases left between them. DNA for the CDR3: TGTGCCAGCAGCCTCTTGGGAGGCGTGAGCACTGAAGCTTTCTTT. This translates into CASSLLGGVSTEAFF.

The CDR3 DNA sequence: TGTGCCAGCAGCCCCGGACAGGGAACCCTCTACGAGCAGTACTTC. As protein: CASSPGQGTLYEQYF. The V and J genes are TRBV5-4 and TRBJ2-7, with 8 bases lining up with TRBD1. J was trimmed by 3 bases and V by 4 bases; bases with no gene match: 9. The CDR3 consists of 15 residues. Germline CDR1 is SGHNT and CDR2 is YYREEE (reference sequence). The full variable domain, its missing parts supplied by reference TRBV5-4 and TRBJ2-7, is ETGVTQSPTHLIKTRGQQVTLRCSSQSGHNTVSWYQQALGQGPQFIFQYYREEENGRGNFPPRFSGLQFPNYSSELNVNALELDDSALYLCASSPGQGTLYEQYFGPGTRLTVT.

The V call is TRBV4-3, the J call TRBJ2-7, with 7 bases aligning to TRBD2. The CDR3 loop spans 16 amino acids. Germline CDR1 LGHNA, CDR2 YSLEER. The V segment lost 4 bases and the J segment 4 bases; nucleotides outside the gene matches: 13. This chain's CDR3 is CASSLSIRLGGYEQYF. CDR3 coding DNA: TGCGCCAGCAGCCTTTCGATCCGCTTGGGAGGGTACGAGCAGTACTTC.

This chain links TRBV5-1 with TRBJ2-7; tentative D call: TRBD1 (6 bases). The V and J ends lost 4 bases and 3 bases respectively, with 11 bases between them. The CDR3 covers 13 residues. Germline V CDR1 and CDR2: SGHRS, YFSETQ. CDR3 region: CASSPGTNYEQYF. For the CDR3, the DNA is TGCGCCAGCAGCCCGGGGACAAACTACGAGCAGTACTTC.

This rearrangement joins TRBV9 to TRBJ2-6; 9 nucleotides line up with TRBD1. The trim removed 3 bases at V and 2 bases at J, leaving 9 bases unmatched. The V gene's germline CDR1 is SGDLS and CDR2 YYNGEE. The CDR3 covers 18 residues. The chain's CDR3 is CASSADRGGVTGANVLTF. CDR3 nucleotides: TGTGCCAGCAGCGCGGACAGGGGCGGGGTGACTGGGGCCAACGTCCTGACTTTC.

The chain couples TRBV11-2 to TRBJ2-7; TRBD2 aligns across 11 bases. There are 17 residues in the CDR3. V lost 3 bases and J lost 5; bases outside the gene matches: 12. CDR1 and CDR2 (germline): SGHAT, FQNNGV. CDR3 protein: CASSFRIGTSGVHEQYF. CDR3 DNA sequence: TGTGCCAGCAGCTTCCGAATTGGGACTAGCGGTGTCCACGAGCAGTACTTC.

The chain couples TRBV9 to TRBJ1-3; D is undetermined. Germline V gene data show CDR1 as SGDLS and CDR2 as YYNGEE. The CDR3 has 14 residues. V dropped 3 bases and J dropped 0 bases, with 7 bases sitting between them. The CDR3 sequence: CASSGGFSGNTIYF. CDR3 nucleotide sequence: TGTGCCAGCAGCGGAGGATTCTCTGGAAACACCATATATTTT.

The chain couples TRBV30 to TRBJ2-5; D might be TRBD2 (5 bases). Per the germline V gene, CDR1 is GTSNPN and CDR2 is SVGIG (reference sequence). The CDR3 length is 13 residues. With 1 base removed from V and 2 bases from J, the gap between germline ends came to 8 bases. CDR3 sequence: CAWSGGVQETQYF. The CDR3 DNA reads TGTGCCTGGAGTGGGGGAGTTCAAGAGACCCAGTACTTC.

The chain uses TRBV18 and TRBJ2-2; TRBD2 matches at 9 bases. Germline V gene sequence: CDR1 KGHSH, CDR2 LQKENI. The trim removed 1 base at V and 4 bases at J, leaving 4 bases unmatched. The CDR3 sequence is 16 residues long. Here the CDR3 reads CASSPRGGELTGELFF. The CDR3 bases are TGTGCCAGCTCACCACGCGGGGGGGAACTCACCGGGGAGCTGTTTTTT.

This clone is a singleton in its sample. The chain links TRBV6-6 to TRBJ2-4; no reliable D call. V was shortened by 5 bases and J by 0 bases, with 5 bases between the two germline ends. The germline V gene has CDR1 MNHNY and CDR2 SVGAGI (reference sequence). The CDR3 sequence is 13 residues long. CDR3 protein: CASSILAKNIQYF. DNA for the CDR3: TGTGCCAGCAGTATACTAGCCAAAAACATTCAGTACTTC.

This chain connects TRBV5-5 to TRBJ1-4; D is possibly TRBD1 (6 bases). Deletions cut 0 bases from V and 8 bases from J, with 11 bases between. Germline loops: CDR1 SGHKS, CDR2 YYEKEE (reference sequence). This CDR3 is 14 amino acids long. The CDR3 sequence is CASSLVQGYEKLFF. In DNA form, the CDR3 reads TGTGCCAGCAGCTTGGTCCAGGGGTACGAAAAACTGTTTTTT.

The chain employs TRBV7-9 and TRBJ1-2, with D unresolved. V lost 0 bases and J 0 bases, leaving 2 bases between the germline ends. The CDR3 covers 13 residues. Germline-derived CDR1 and CDR2 are SEHNR and FQNEAQ (reference sequence). The CDR3: CASSLAANYGYTF. In DNA form, the CDR3 reads TGTGCCAGCAGCTTAGCAGCTAACTATGGCTACACCTTC.

This clone was detected once. V gene TRBV7-9 combines with J gene TRBJ2-1; 7 bases are a match to TRBD2. The V gene's germline CDR1 is SEHNR and CDR2 FQNEAQ (reference sequence). Trimming at V came to 5 bases and at J to 10 bases, leaving 5 bases not matched to a gene. This CDR3 has 12 amino acids. CDR3 DNA: TGTGCCAGCAGCCTACCGGGACTAGAGCAGTTCTTC. Translation: CASSLPGLEQFF.

The V call is TRBV6-1, the J call TRBJ2-5; no definite D call. Germline V gene data show CDR1 as MNHNS and CDR2 as SASEGT. This CDR3 is built from 13 residues. V lost 5 bases to trimming and J lost 5 bases, with 12 bases between them. The CDR3 nucleotides are TGTGCCAGCAGTCAAAACGCCGCGGAGACCCAGTACTTC. Translation gives CASSQNAAETQYF.

The V and J genes are TRBV29-1 and TRBJ1-1; no reliable D call. This CDR3 spans 12 amino acids. Germline CDR1 and CDR2: SQVTM and ANQGSEA. The V end was cut by 0 bases, the J end by 10 bases, with 12 bases between. CDR3 sequence: CSVEDRGFSAFF. The CDR3 bases are TGCAGCGTTGAAGATCGTGGGTTCTCAGCTTTCTTT.

V is TRBV4-2 and J is TRBJ2-5; TRBD2 aligns across 14 bases. The V and J ends lost 3 bases and 2 bases, in that order; junction bases with no gene match: 2. Looked up from germline, CDR1 is LGHNA and CDR2 is YNFKEQ. This CDR3 contains 16 residues. As DNA, the CDR3 is TGTGCCAGCAGCCAGAGACTAGCGGGAGGGCAAGAGACCCAGTACTTC. Amino acid sequence: CASSQRLAGGQETQYF.

This clone was seen once. This rearrangement joins TRBV11-3 to TRBJ2-5, with 9 bases matching TRBD2. Unmatched junction bases numbered 8, after V lost 5 bases and J lost 4 bases. Per germline, CDR1 SGHNT and CDR2 YENEEA. The CDR3 totals 15 residues. The CDR3 DNA reads as TGTGCCAGCAGCGCCGACGGGACTAGCTTAGAGACCCAGTACTTC. Translated, it gives CASSADGTSLETQYF.

The count of this clone is one. The CDR3 sequence: CASSGSRQLLRNEQFF. In DNA form, the CDR3 reads TGTGCCAGCAGCGGCTCCAGACAGTTACTACGCAATGAGCAGTTCTTC. This chain joins TRBV7-8 and TRBJ2-1, with D perhaps TRBD1 (5 bases). In germline, CDR1 is SGHVS, CDR2 FQNEAQ. Trimming pared 5 bases from V and 6 bases from J, leaving 20 bases between. This CDR3 region has 16 residues.

The rearrangement joins TRBV7-3 to TRBJ2-5; unclear D gene. Per germline, CDR1 SGHTA and CDR2 FQGTGA. The CDR3 consists of 13 residues. The V end lost 4 bases, the J end lost 3 bases, and 9 bases lay between the germline ends. CDR3 nucleotide sequence: TGTGCCAGCAGCTCCTCTAGAGAAGAGACCCAGTACTTC. Its protein is CASSSSREETQYF. Combining the CDR3 with reference TRBV7-3 and TRBJ2-5 gives the whole variable domain GAGVSQTPSNKVTEKGKYVELRCDPISGHTALYWYRQSLGQGPEFLIYFQGTGAADDSGLPNDRFFAVRPEGSVSTLKIQRTERGDSAVYLCASSSSREETQYFGPGTRLLVL.

This rearrangement joins TRBV5-6 to TRBJ2-2; no definite D call. Trimming pared 4 bases from V and 5 bases from J, leaving 18 bases between. The CDR3 is 16 amino acids. Germline V gene lookup returns CDR1 SGHDT and CDR2 YYEEEE. The CDR3 loop reads CASSLRRFAETGELFF. The DNA of the CDR3 is TGTGCCAGCAGCCTACGTAGGTTCGCGGAGACCGGGGAGCTGTTTTTT.

The chain employs TRBV5-1 and TRBJ1-5, with D tentatively TRBD1 (5 bases). V lost 0 bases to trimming and J lost 7 bases, with 14 bases between them. Germline V gene data show CDR1 as SGHRS and CDR2 as YFSETQ. CDR3 length: 15 residues. CDR3 in amino acids: CASSLAPGEGQPQHF. Here the CDR3 DNA reads TGCGCCAGCAGCTTGGCCCCAGGAGAGGGGCAGCCCCAGCATTTT.

The J gene is TRBJ1-2, the V gene TRBV6-5; D is unclear. The CDR3 totals 13 residues. CDR1 and CDR2 (germline): MNHEY, SVGAGI. V lost 4 bases and J 8 bases, leaving 14 bases between the germline ends. CDR3 loop: CASSSPPPGGYTF. The CDR3, as DNA: TGTGCCAGCAGTTCGCCCCCGCCGGGAGGCTACACCTTC.

The V gene is TRBV28, the J gene TRBJ2-2; weak D call: TRBD1 (5 bases). V was clipped by 3 bases and J by 7 bases, with 15 bases between them. The V gene's germline CDR1 is MDHEN and CDR2 SYDVKM. The length of the CDR3 is 15 residues. CDR3 amino acids: CASSLSSGFDGELFF. As DNA, the CDR3 is TGTGCCAGCAGTTTGAGTTCAGGGTTCGACGGGGAGCTGTTTTTT.

The rearrangement links TRBV14 to TRBJ2-3, with 10 bases identical to TRBD2. The CDR3 runs to 17 residues. V lost 0 bases and J lost 4; bases outside the gene matches: 7. Germline assignment: CDR1 SGHDN and CDR2 FVKESK. The DNA of the CDR3 is TGTGCCAGCAGCCAAGAAGTAGCGGGAGGAGGGGCAGATACGCAGTATTTT. Protein sequence: CASSQEVAGGGADTQYF.